Listed here are 28 T cell receptor beta chains from one sample, sequenced in a study of T cell responses to AZD1222 COVID-19 vaccine. Using immunoSEQ multiplex PCR, the repertoire was profiled, and TCRdb retains in-frame clones only, with some absent. Of about 140,000 clones in the sample, 85% to 95% were seen once. The sequencing here drew on peripheral blood, taken on day 0 of AZD1222 vaccination. Receptors were obtained from an adult in good health.

The chain employs TRBV7-2 and TRBJ1-5; D gene unclear. The germline gives CDR1 SGHTA, CDR2 FQGNSA. The CDR3 is 15 residues long. Trimming removed 1 base from V and 6 bases from J, with 13 bases in between. CDR3 residues: CASSLEAAPGQPQHF. As DNA, the CDR3 is TGTGCCAGCAGCTTAGAGGCGGCGCCGGGTCAGCCCCAGCATTTT.

This chain uses TRBV7-6 with TRBJ1-2, with TRBD1 matching over 8 bases. With 1 base clipped from V and 8 bases from J, the junction kept 9 bases outside the gene matches. Germline CDR1 is SGHVS and CDR2 is FNYEAQ. CDR3 length: 15 residues. In DNA form, the CDR3 reads TGTGCCAGCAGCTTAGAAGGGCAGGGGGCAGGGGGCTACACCTTC. This gives the protein CASSLEGQGAGGYTF.

The chain couples TRBV3-1 (or the pseudogene TRBV3-2) to TRBJ2-3; the match to TRBD2 covers 10 bases. The germline V gene has CDR1 LGHDT and CDR2 YNNKEL (reference sequence). The CDR3 contains 15 residues. V lost 5 bases to trimming and J lost 0 bases; unmatched junction nucleotides: 2. This CDR3 is CASSLGLASTDTQYF. CDR3 sequence (DNA): TGTGCCAGCAGCTTGGGACTAGCGAGCACAGATACGCAGTATTTT.

The chain recombines TRBV7-3 with TRBJ1-6; 9 nucleotides align to TRBD1. V lost 5 bases to trimming and J lost 6 bases; unmatched junction nucleotides: 2. Germline CDR1 and CDR2: SGHTA and FQGTGA. The CDR3 runs 14 residues. The CDR3 loop reads CASSLQGANSPLHF. CDR3 nucleotide sequence: TGTGCCAGCAGCCTACAGGGGGCTAATTCACCCCTCCACTTT.

The chain combines TRBV19 with TRBJ1-1; perhaps TRBD1 as D (5 bases). This CDR3 comprises 13 residues. The germline V gene encodes CDR1 LNHDA and CDR2 SQIVND (reference sequence). Trimming shortened V by 6 bases and J by 7 bases, and 15 bases separated the two germline ends. CDR3 nucleotide sequence: TGTGCCAGTAGCTCGACAGAGGACGGTGAAGCTTTCTTT. Its translation is CASSSTEDGEAFF.

This chain joins TRBV3-1 (or the pseudogene TRBV3-2) and TRBJ1-1; no firm D call. Trimming removed 6 bases at V and 11 bases at J, with 16 bases between. CDR1 and CDR2 from the germline V gene are LGHDT and YNNKEL (reference sequence). There are 12 residues in the CDR3. The CDR3: CASSQSRQDAFF. CDR3 nucleotides: TGTGCCAGCAGTCAGTCACGTCAGGATGCTTTCTTT.

The CDR3 protein is CSASLGGPNTEAFF. CDR3 DNA: TGCAGTGCTAGTTTGGGGGGTCCGAACACTGAAGCTTTCTTT. The chain joins TRBV20-1 to TRBJ1-1, with D perhaps TRBD1 (5 bases). CDR1 and CDR2 from the germline V gene are DFQATT and SNEGSKA (reference sequence). This CDR3 is 14 amino acids long. V gave up 3 bases and J gave up 1 base, with 12 bases separating them.

V and J are TRBV6-2 or TRBV6-3 and TRBJ2-1, with D hard to call. V lost 0 bases and J 9 bases, leaving 6 bases between the germline ends. The CDR3 loop spans 12 amino acids. The germline CDR1 and CDR2 sequences are MNHEY and SVGEGT. CDR3 sequence (DNA): TGTGCCAGCAGTTACTCTCAGAGTGAGCAGTTCTTC. It yields the protein CASSYSQSEQFF.

The chain links TRBV5-4 to TRBJ1-4; 9 bases are shared with TRBD1. The J segment lost 3 bases and the V segment lost 4 bases, leaving 4 bases of the junction unmatched. CDR1 is SGHNT, CDR2 YYREEE, per germline (reference sequence). This CDR3 region has 15 residues. As DNA, the CDR3 is TGTGCCAGCAGCCAACAGGGGGCAGCTAATGAAAAACTGTTTTTT. This translates into CASSQQGAANEKLFF.

V and J are TRBV27 and TRBJ2-1; perhaps TRBD1 as D (6 bases). V dropped 3 bases and J dropped 8 bases, with 14 bases sitting between them. The length of the CDR3 is 14 residues. Germline-derived CDR1 and CDR2 are MNHEY and SMNVEV (reference sequence). The CDR3 coding sequence is TGTGCCAGCAGTTTGAGAACAGGGCAGGATGAGCAGTTCTTC. Protein sequence: CASSLRTGQDEQFF.

This clone was seen only a few times. The V gene is TRBV6-5, the J gene TRBJ1-6, with D uncertain. The CDR3 length is 16 residues. The germline V and J ends were trimmed by 3 bases and 0 bases, with 9 bases remaining between them. Germline lookup yields CDR1 MNHEY and CDR2 SVGAGI. The DNA of the CDR3 is TGTGCCAGCAGTTATGAGGCGGACTCCTATAATTCACCCCTCCACTTT. Translating gives CASSYEADSYNSPLHF.

CDR3 residues: CASSLRRGELFF. As DNA, the CDR3 is TGTGCCAGCAGTTTAAGAAGAGGGGAGCTGTTTTTT. This chain uses TRBV12-3 or TRBV12-4 with TRBJ2-2, with no clear D. V gave up 2 bases and J gave up 8 bases, with 6 bases separating them. The length of the CDR3 is 12 residues.

CDR3: CASSPPKGQGTYEQYF. The DNA for the CDR3 is TGTGCCAGCTCACCACCCAAGGGACAGGGCACCTACGAGCAGTACTTC. V and J are TRBV18 and TRBJ2-7, with TRBD1 matching 9 bases. CDR1 is KGHSH and CDR2 is LQKENI in the germline V gene. V gave up 0 bases and J gave up 2 bases; unmatched junction bases: 5. The length of the CDR3 is 16 residues.

This chain links TRBV5-4 with TRBJ2-7, with 16 bases that match TRBD2. This CDR3 is built from 18 residues. Per the germline V gene, CDR1 is SGHNT and CDR2 is YYREEE (reference sequence). The trim removed 4 bases at V and 6 bases at J, leaving 13 bases unmatched. The CDR3 here is CASSQTGLAGGLIREQYF. CDR3 nucleotide sequence: TGTGCCAGCAGCCAGACGGGACTAGCGGGAGGGTTGATACGCGAGCAGTACTTC.

The rearrangement uses TRBV18 and TRBJ1-2; D is ambiguous. With 3 bases removed from V and 2 bases from J, the gap between germline ends came to 16 bases. Germline V CDR1 and CDR2: KGHSH, LQKENI. The CDR3 spans 16 residues. DNA of the CDR3: TGTGCCAGCTCACCTATCGCCGCTGTGCAGAACTATGGCTACACCTTC. Translated: CASSPIAAVQNYGYTF.

V gene TRBV15 combines with J gene TRBJ1-1; unclear D gene. The germline CDR1 and CDR2 sequences are LNHNV and YYDKDF (reference sequence). The ends were cut back, 4 bases at V and 8 bases at J, with 17 bases in the middle. There are 14 residues in the CDR3. CDR3 nucleotides: TGTGCCACCAGCACCCGTTTTGAGACTACAGAAGCTTTCTTT. Its protein product is CATSTRFETTEAFF.

The chain employs TRBV15 and TRBJ2-5; TRBD2 aligns across 9 bases. Germline V gene lookup returns CDR1 LNHNV and CDR2 YYDKDF (reference sequence). The CDR3 runs to 14 residues. Unmatched junction bases numbered 3, after V lost 0 bases and J lost 7 bases. The CDR3 DNA is TGTGCCACCAGCAGAGATTTAGCGGGGGCGACCCAGTACTTC. This translates into CATSRDLAGATQYF. Full variable domain (remainder filled in from reference TRBV15 and TRBJ2-5): DAMVIQNPRYQVTQFGKPVTLSCSQTLNHNVMYWYQQKSSQAPKLLFHYYDKDFNNEADTPDNFQSRRPNTSFCFLDIRSPGLGDTAMYLCATSRDLAGATQYFGPGTRLLVL.

The CDR3 loop is CASSGTGLRNQPQHF. In nucleotides, the CDR3 is TGTGCCAGCAGTGGTACGGGACTGCGGAATCAGCCCCAGCATTTT. The chain is built from TRBV2 and TRBJ1-5, with D possibly being TRBD1 (5 bases). Germline CDR1 reads SNHLY; CDR2 reads FYNNEI. Trimming pared 4 bases from V and 4 bases from J, leaving 14 bases between. The CDR3 sequence is 15 residues long.

This sequence joins TRBV29-1 and TRBJ2-5; no reliable D call. V was cut by 4 bases and J by 2 bases, with 8 bases left in between. The CDR3 totals 12 residues. CDR1 SQVTM and CDR2 ANQGSEA come from the germline V gene. The DNA for the CDR3 is TGCAGCGTTGCGGACGGGCAAGAGACCCAGTACTTC. This sequence encodes CSVADGQETQYF. The whole variable domain, remainder taken from reference TRBV29-1 and TRBJ2-5, is SAVISQKPSRDICQRGTSLTIQCQVDSQVTMMFWYRQQPGQSLTLIATANQGSEATYESGFVIDKFPISRPNLTFSTLTVSNMSPEDSSIYLCSVADGQETQYFGPGTRLLVL.

The CDR3 sequence: CASSSSTGEAFF. The CDR3 DNA reads as TGTGCCAGCAGTTCCTCGACGGGGGAGGCTTTCTTT. The V gene is TRBV6-2 or TRBV6-3, the J gene TRBJ1-1; perhaps TRBD1 as D (5 bases). CDR1 MNHEY and CDR2 SVGEGT come from the germline V gene. This CDR3 is 12 amino acids long. Trimming took off 4 bases at V and 11 bases at J, with 14 bases between the two ends.

The chain is built from TRBV14 and TRBJ2-2; TRBD1 matches 7 bases. The CDR3 extends over 16 amino acids. Germline CDR1 and CDR2: SGHDN and FVKESK. V shed 3 bases, J shed 7 bases, and the junction held 11 bases outside the gene matches. CDR3 nucleotide sequence: TGTGCCAGCAGCCAGGGTGACAGGGAAAGAATCGGGGAGCTGTTTTTT. Translation gives CASSQGDRERIGELFF.

The V gene is TRBV27, the J gene TRBJ2-3; TRBD1 is a possible D gene (6 bases). The germline gives CDR1 MNHEY, CDR2 SMNVEV (reference sequence). The CDR3 sequence is 18 residues long. Between the trimmed V and J ends, which lost 3 bases and 1 base, there was a span of 20 bases. This chain's CDR3 is CASSFGSGVGHRTDTQYF. Here the CDR3 DNA reads TGTGCCAGCAGTTTCGGTTCTGGGGTGGGACATCGCACAGATACGCAGTATTTT.

The chain has TRBV27 and TRBJ1-2; perhaps TRBD1 as D (5 bases). Germline loops: CDR1 MNHEY, CDR2 SMNVEV (reference sequence). CDR3 length equals 14 residues. V was shortened by 0 bases and J by 3 bases, with 8 bases between the two germline ends. CDR3 sequence: CASSLSQGYYGYTF. As DNA, the CDR3 is TGTGCCAGCAGTTTATCGCAGGGATACTATGGCTACACCTTC.

This clone was counted between two and nine times. This chain joins TRBV7-3 and TRBJ2-2; D call uncertain. The CDR3 contains 15 residues. Germline loops: CDR1 SGHTA, CDR2 FQGTGA. With 2 bases removed from V and 0 bases from J, the gap between germline ends came to 7 bases. The CDR3 DNA reads as TGTGCCAGCAGCTTATGGGCTACGAACACCGGGGAGCTGTTTTTT. It yields the protein CASSLWATNTGELFF.

The chain uses TRBV9 and TRBJ1-3; D is ambiguous. V dropped 0 bases and J dropped 0 bases, with 13 bases sitting between them. Germline V gene sequence: CDR1 SGDLS, CDR2 YYNGEE. The CDR3 runs 17 residues. The CDR3 DNA reads TGTGCCAGCAGCGTAGGTCCAAATCCGAGCTCTGGAAACACCATATATTTT. Amino acid sequence: CASSVGPNPSSGNTIYF.

This clone was found once. The chain employs TRBV7-9 and TRBJ2-7, with D unclear. V lost 2 bases to trimming and J lost 0 bases, with 8 bases between them. This CDR3 is 14 amino acids long. Germline loops: CDR1 SEHNR, CDR2 FQNEAQ (reference sequence). The CDR3 sequence is CASSLTASSYEQYF. The CDR3, as DNA: TGTGCCAGCAGCTTAACCGCAAGCTCCTACGAGCAGTACTTC.

The rearrangement joins TRBV6-2 or TRBV6-3 to TRBJ1-2; D ambiguous. The V end lost 0 bases, the J end lost 8 bases, and 7 bases lay between the germline ends. The CDR3 consists of 12 residues. CDR1 is MNHEY, CDR2 SVGEGT, per germline. The CDR3, as DNA: TGTGCCAGCAGTTACTCCTTAAGGGGCTACACCTTC. This codes for CASSYSLRGYTF.

The rearrangement uses TRBV6-1 and TRBJ2-1, with D maybe TRBD1 (5 bases). The V end lost 1 base, the J end lost 0 bases, and 10 bases lay between the germline ends. The CDR3 contains 16 residues. Germline V gene sequence: CDR1 MNHNS, CDR2 SASEGT. The CDR3 is CASSEDGANSYNEQFF. The CDR3 DNA reads TGTGCCAGCAGTGAAGATGGGGCCAACTCCTACAATGAGCAGTTCTTC.